The T cell receptor (beta chain) described here comes from a study of blood T cell repertoires in COVID-19. Repertoires were generated with immunoSEQ multiplex PCR, while TCRdb's copy carries only in-frame clones and drops some. The table includes 100,000 to 150,000 clones, around 80% detected once. CDR1 SGHNT and CDR2 YENEEA come from the germline V gene. The CDR3 sequence is 16 residues long. V was pared by 7 bases and J by 3 bases, with 19 bases between. The chain is built from TRBV11-3 and TRBJ2-1, with a tentative D call TRBD2 (5 bases). This TCR was recovered from a man in his forties with active or convalescent COVID-19. Source material: peripheral blood. In DNA form, the CDR3 reads TGTGCCAGCACCGGTGATGGACTGGAAATCTACAATGAGCAGTTCTTC. This gives the protein CASTGDGLEIYNEQFF.